The T cell receptor beta chain under discussion was sequenced for a study of blood T cell repertoires in COVID-19. Overall study: Sites in the United States, Italy and Spain provided acute and convalescent COVID-19 samples.

The protocol was immunoSEQ multiplex PCR, while the TCRdb copy is restricted to in-frame clones and leaves out a portion. The table shows 250,000 to 300,000 clones, with about nine tenths occurring only once. Germline CDR1 is SEHNR and CDR2 is FQNEAQ (reference sequence). The CDR3 extends over 15 amino acids. V was pared by 1 base and J by 5 bases, with 6 bases of the junction left unmatched. Recruits, aged about 18 to 100 years, lived in 20 to 30 US areas. The TCR comes from a man aged 18 to 30 who had recovered from COVID-19. The sample consisted of PBMCs or T cells enriched from blood (not recorded which). The chain couples TRBV7-9 to TRBJ1-1; TRBD1 agrees at 8 bases. The CDR3 spells CASSLVSRGLTEAFF. The CDR3 DNA is TGTGCCAGCAGCTTAGTCAGCAGGGGGCTTACTGAAGCTTTCTTT.